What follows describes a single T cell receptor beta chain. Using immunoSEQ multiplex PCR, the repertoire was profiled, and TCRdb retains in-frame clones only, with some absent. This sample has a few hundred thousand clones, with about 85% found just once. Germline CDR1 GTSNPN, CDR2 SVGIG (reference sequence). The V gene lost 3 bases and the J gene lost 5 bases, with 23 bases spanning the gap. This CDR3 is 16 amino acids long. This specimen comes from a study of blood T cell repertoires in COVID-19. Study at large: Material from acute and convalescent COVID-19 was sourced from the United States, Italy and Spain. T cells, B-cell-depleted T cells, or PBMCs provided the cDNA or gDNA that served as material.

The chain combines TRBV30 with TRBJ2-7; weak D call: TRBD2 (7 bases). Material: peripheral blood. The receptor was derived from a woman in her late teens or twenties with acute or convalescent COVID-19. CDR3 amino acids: CAWSSMGGQGRHEQYF. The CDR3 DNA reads TGTGCCTGGAGCTCAATGGGGGGGCAGGGGAGGCACGAGCAGTACTTC.